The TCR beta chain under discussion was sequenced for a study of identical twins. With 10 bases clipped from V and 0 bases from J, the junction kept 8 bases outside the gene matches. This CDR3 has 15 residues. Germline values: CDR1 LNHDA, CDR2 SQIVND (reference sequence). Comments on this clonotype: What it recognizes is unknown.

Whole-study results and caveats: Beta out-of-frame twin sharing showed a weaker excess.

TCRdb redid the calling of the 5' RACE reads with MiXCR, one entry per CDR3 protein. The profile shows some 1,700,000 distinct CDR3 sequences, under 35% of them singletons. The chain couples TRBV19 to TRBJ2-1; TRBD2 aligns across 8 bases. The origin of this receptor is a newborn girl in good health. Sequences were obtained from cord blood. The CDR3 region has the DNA TGTGCCACCACCCGTGGGACTAGCTCCTACAATGAGCAGTTCTTC. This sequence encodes CATTRGTSSYNEQFF.